This T cell receptor (beta chain) was recovered during a study of control samples from healthy donors and cancer patients (dated by TCRdb to 2020 to 2022). In the germline V gene, CDR1 corresponds to SNHLY and CDR2 to FYNNEI. The CDR3 measures 16 amino acids from cysteine to phenylalanine. The read is trimmed to its CDR3 DNA, 48 bases read in frame from base 1. V has 5 bases trimmed and J has 3 bases trimmed; junction bases matching no gene number 4. With regard to this clone: Its target antigen remains unknown. Per-base quality was not reported, and no clone a single base away is much larger than it.

Library method: the immunoSEQ multiplex PCR assay. In its TCRdb copy, this immuneACCESS table keeps in-frame sequences only and misses some clones. Where compared with another copy, unresolved V genes explain less than half of these, and the others have no known cause. The sample table lists roughly 130,000 clones, approximately 92% of them with a count of one. The leading ten clones occupy less than 2.5% of the sample. The specimen sequenced was blood. Recombination joined TRBV2 with TRBJ2-2, with 12 central nucleotides matching TRBD2. The receptor's source is a man younger than 30 in good health. The nucleotide sequence is given as TGTGCCAGCAGTACACCTAGCGGGGGGGACACCGGGGAGCTGTTTTTT. Translated, this is CASSTPSGGDTGELFF.